These 19 T cell receptor beta chains share one sample of origin, sequenced in a study of blood T cell repertoires in COVID-19. Sequenced by immunoSEQ multiplex PCR; TCRdb stores in-frame clones only, minus some. This sample yields about 200,000 clones, of which roughly 80% are seen a single time; approximately 8.7% belongs to the top ten. Sequencing input: peripheral blood. These receptors all stem from a woman older than 75 with acute or convalescent COVID-19.

This chain connects TRBV3-1 (or the pseudogene TRBV3-2) to TRBJ2-2; no definite D call. V lost 4 bases and J 6 bases, leaving 6 bases between the germline ends. The germline V gene encodes CDR1 LGHDT and CDR2 YNNKEL (reference sequence). The CDR3 consists of 12 residues. This CDR3 is CASSPQSGELFF. The CDR3 DNA reads as TGTGCCAGCAGCCCCCAATCCGGGGAGCTGTTTTTT.

V and J are TRBV4-1 and TRBJ1-3; TRBD1 agrees at 7 bases. CDR3 length: 17 amino acids. Trimming at V came to 1 base and at J to 3 bases, leaving 9 bases not matched to a gene. CDR1 MGHRA and CDR2 YSYEKL come from the germline V gene. The CDR3 bases are TGCGCCAGCAGCCAAGGGTCGCGGGACAGCCTTGGAAACACCATATATTTT. Amino acid sequence: CASSQGSRDSLGNTIYF.

The V and J genes are TRBV6-5 and TRBJ2-4; 10 bases are shared with TRBD1. This CDR3 spans 15 amino acids. V lost 3 bases, J lost 7 bases, and 6 bases stayed unmatched. Germline loops: CDR1 MNHEY, CDR2 SVGAGI. CDR3 sequence reads: CASSYSGTGANIQYF. DNA of the CDR3: TGTGCCAGCAGTTATTCCGGGACAGGGGCGAACATTCAGTACTTC.

This rearrangement joins TRBV5-1 to TRBJ1-1, with D possibly matching TRBD1 (6 bases). The germline V gene encodes CDR1 SGHRS and CDR2 YFSETQ. The CDR3 sequence is 13 residues long. V was cut by 6 bases and J by 12 bases, with 21 bases left in between. CDR3 in DNA: TGCGCCAGCATGGCGGGGGCTTATGGATCTCCTTTCTTT. It codes for CASMAGAYGSPFF. The full variable domain, with the rest looked up from reference TRBV5-1 and TRBJ1-1, is KAGVTQTPRYLIKTRGQQVTLSCSPISGHRSVSWYQQTPGQGLQFLFEYFSETQRNKGNFPGRFSGRQFSNSRSEMNVSTLELGDSALYLCASMAGAYGSPFFGQGTRLTVV.

The CDR3 is CASSGGSSYNEQFF. CDR3 DNA sequence: TGTGCCAGCAGCGGTGGGAGCTCCTACAATGAGCAGTTCTTC. The chain carries TRBV11-2 and TRBJ2-1; a possible D gene is TRBD2 (5 bases). V was shortened by 5 bases and J by 0 bases, with 8 bases between the two germline ends. This CDR3 is built from 14 residues. The V gene's germline CDR1 is SGHAT and CDR2 FQNNGV.

V is TRBV7-3 and J is TRBJ2-1; 10 bases align to TRBD2. Germline CDR1 SGHTA, CDR2 FQGTGA. The CDR3 has 15 residues. Trimming at V came to 5 bases and at J to 2 bases, leaving 3 bases not matched to a gene. The CDR3 sequence: CASSQTSGTYNEQFF. The DNA of the CDR3 is TGTGCCAGCAGCCAAACTAGCGGGACCTACAATGAGCAGTTCTTC.

The V and J genes are TRBV5-1 and TRBJ2-7; 8 bases are shared with TRBD2. The CDR3 consists of 14 residues. Germline CDR1 SGHRS, CDR2 YFSETQ. J was trimmed by 2 bases and V by 3 bases; bases with no gene match: 4. CDR3 in DNA: TGCGCCAGCAGCTCGGGAGGGGCTCCCTACGAGCAGTACTTC. This codes for CASSSGGAPYEQYF.

Points on this clone: Other nucleotide sequences from this sample produce the same CDR3. The rearrangement joins TRBV2 to TRBJ1-5; 10 nucleotides line up with TRBD1. V lost 5 bases to trimming and J lost 4 bases; unmatched junction nucleotides: 2. Germline V gene sequence: CDR1 SNHLY, CDR2 FYNNEI. This CDR3 contains 14 residues. The CDR3 DNA sequence: TGTGCCAGCAGTAGGACAGGGGGAAATCAGCCCCAGCATTTT. Its protein is CASSRTGGNQPQHF.

The chain links TRBV29-1 to TRBJ1-2, with TRBD1 matching 9 bases. V shed 6 bases and J 5 bases; nucleotides not matched to a gene: 7. The germline gives CDR1 SQVTM, CDR2 ANQGSEA. The CDR3 totals 13 residues. CDR3 region: CSVTKTGGYGYTF. The CDR3 DNA is TGCAGCGTAACCAAGACAGGGGGTTATGGCTACACCTTC.

This clone appeared once. The rearrangement links TRBV29-1 to TRBJ1-1; TRBD1 matches 9 bases. The germline CDR1 and CDR2 sequences are SQVTM and ANQGSEA. V shed 5 bases, J shed 5 bases, and the junction held 12 bases outside the gene matches. The CDR3 covers 15 residues. The CDR3 here is CSVSTYRGPGTEAFF. The CDR3 DNA reads as TGCAGCGTTTCCACATACAGGGGGCCTGGTACTGAAGCTTTCTTT.

The rearrangement links TRBV6-2 or TRBV6-3 to TRBJ2-7, with D tentatively TRBD2 (6 bases). CDR3 length: 18 residues. Trimming shortened V by 0 bases and J by 4 bases, and 22 bases separated the two germline ends. Germline loops: CDR1 MNHEY, CDR2 SVGEGT. CDR3 sequence reads: CASSYSTTPRGIRYEQYF. The CDR3 nucleotides read TGTGCCAGCAGTTACTCGACCACCCCCCGCGGGATCAGATACGAGCAGTACTTC.

The CDR3 here is CASMTGGKQPQHF. CDR3 coding DNA: TGTGCCAGCATGACAGGGGGGAAACAGCCCCAGCATTTT. V gene TRBV6-5 combines with J gene TRBJ1-5; TRBD1 agrees at 9 bases. The CDR3 runs 13 residues. The V and J ends lost 7 bases and 7 bases, in that order; junction bases with no gene match: 5. Germline V gene sequence: CDR1 MNHEY, CDR2 SVGAGI.

The V gene is TRBV7-2, the J gene TRBJ2-3; a possible D gene is TRBD2 (5 bases). Trimming pared 2 bases from V and 0 bases from J, leaving 9 bases between. This CDR3 is built from 15 residues. Germline CDR1 SGHTA, CDR2 FQGNSA. The CDR3 region is CASSLLTGSTDTQYF. Here the CDR3 DNA reads TGTGCCAGCAGCTTATTAACGGGGAGCACAGATACGCAGTATTTT.

V gene TRBV5-6 combines with J gene TRBJ2-7; 8 bases fit TRBD1. Losses at the gene ends were 5 bases for V and 3 bases for J; bases not matched to a gene: 7. The CDR3 is 14 residues long. Germline V gene sequence: CDR1 SGHDT, CDR2 YYEEEE. The CDR3 DNA reads as TGTGCCAGCAGTTCTTTGACAGGGGTCTACGAGCAGTACTTC. It is translated as CASSSLTGVYEQYF.

The gene calls are TRBV11-3 and TRBJ2-2; D might be TRBD1 (6 bases). CDR1 and CDR2 from the germline V gene are SGHNT and YENEEA. V was shortened by 0 bases and J by 5 bases, with 13 bases between the two germline ends. The CDR3 loop spans 16 amino acids. CDR3 DNA: TGTGCCAGCAGCTTAGAAGGGACACGGGTTACCGGGGAGCTGTTTTTT. This translates into CASSLEGTRVTGELFF.

The chain employs TRBV6-2 or TRBV6-3 and TRBJ1-2, with D perhaps matching TRBD1 (6 bases). The germline gives CDR1 MNHEY, CDR2 SVGEGT. The CDR3 spans 16 residues. With 0 bases removed from V and 4 bases from J, the gap between germline ends came to 15 bases. The CDR3: CASSYSTRDIFYGYTF. The CDR3 region has the DNA TGTGCCAGCAGTTACTCCACCCGGGACATATTCTATGGCTACACCTTC.

The chain combines TRBV6-5 with TRBJ1-2; D is unclear. Germline V gene lookup returns CDR1 MNHEY and CDR2 SVGAGI. The CDR3 spans 15 residues. The V and J ends lost 7 bases and 0 bases respectively, with 15 bases between them. CDR3 DNA sequence: TGTGCCAGCATCTCCTCAGGAAAAACTAACTATGGCTACACCTTC. Translation gives CASISSGKTNYGYTF.

The V gene is TRBV19, the J gene TRBJ2-2, with a possible D match to TRBD2 (5 bases). Deletions cut 1 base from V and 6 bases from J, with 12 bases between. Germline CDR1 and CDR2: LNHDA and SQIVND (reference sequence). This CDR3 spans 15 amino acids. The CDR3 region is CASSIAQLGPGELFF. The CDR3 coding sequence is TGTGCCAGTAGTATAGCCCAACTAGGGCCCGGGGAGCTGTTTTTT. Supplemented by reference TRBV19 and TRBJ2-2, the full variable domain reads DGGITQSPKYLFRKEGQNVTLSCEQNLNHDAMYWYRQDPGQGLRLIYYSQIVNDFQKGDIAEGYSVSREKKESFPLTVTSAQKNPTAFYLCASSIAQLGPGELFFGEGSRLTVL.

The chain recombines TRBV30 with TRBJ1-5, with TRBD1 matching over 9 bases. Germline V gene sequence: CDR1 GTSNPN, CDR2 SVGIG (reference sequence). Unmatched junction bases numbered 6, after V lost 0 bases and J lost 9 bases. The CDR3 length is 14 residues. In DNA form, the CDR3 reads TGTGCCTGGAGTGTGGGACAGGGCCGTTGGCCCCAGCATTTT. Translation: CAWSVGQGRWPQHF.